These 10 T cell receptor beta chains share one sample of origin, sequenced in a study of cytomegalovirus exposure and HLA in healthy donors. The PCR ran on 60 Vbeta and 13 Jbeta primers. Profiling relied on immunoSEQ multiplex PCR, and the TCRdb table lists in-frame clones only, not all of them. The repertoire has about 120,000 clones, roughly 78% of them found once; the top ten carry under 1.5%. Material for sequencing was PBMCs. Source of these receptors: a woman aged 25 to 45 in good health and CMV-seronegative.

A few counts support this clone. The chain employs TRBV5-1 and TRBJ1-3; D remains ambiguous. Germline CDR1 SGHRS, CDR2 YFSETQ. V was pared by 2 bases and J by 3 bases, with 9 bases between. The CDR3 length is 14 residues. The CDR3 region is CASSLEGRGNTIYF. The CDR3 DNA reads as TGCGCCAGCAGCTTAGAGGGCCGTGGAAACACCATATATTTT.

This clone has more than one count but fewer than ten. V and J are TRBV10-1 and TRBJ2-7; 15 positions agree with TRBD2. Looked up from germline, CDR1 is WNHNN and CDR2 is SYGVQD (reference sequence). This CDR3 has 16 residues. V dropped 6 bases and J dropped 4; count of bases not matched to a gene: 7. CDR3 nucleotide sequence: TGCGCCAGCAGCGAGGGACTAGCGGGAGGAATTTACGAGCAGTACTTC. This sequence encodes CASSEGLAGGIYEQYF.

This chain connects TRBV28 to TRBJ2-3; TRBD2 matches at 10 bases. The ends lost 5 bases at V and 1 base at J; junction bases unmatched: 6. CDR3 length: 16 residues. Germline loops: CDR1 MDHEN, CDR2 SYDVKM. The CDR3 protein is CASSPVAGGRTDTQYF. CDR3 bases: TGTGCCAGCAGTCCCGTAGCGGGGGGACGCACAGATACGCAGTATTTT. Supplemented by reference TRBV28 and TRBJ2-3, the full variable domain reads DVKVTQSSRYLVKRTGEKVFLECVQDMDHENMFWYRQDPGLGLRLIYFSYDVKMKEKGDIPEGYSVSREKKERFSLILESASTNQTSMYLCASSPVAGGRTDTQYFGPGTRLTVL.

The V gene is TRBV5-1, the J gene TRBJ2-7; the match to TRBD1 covers 7 bases. V trimming: 1 base; J trimming: 10 bases; junction bases outside the gene matches: 11. Germline V gives CDR1 SGHRS, CDR2 YFSETQ. The CDR3 consists of 14 residues. The CDR3 DNA is TGCGCCAGCAGCTTGTCAGGGGGTGGGGATTCTCAGTACTTC. This codes for CASSLSGGGDSQYF.

Written as DNA, the CDR3 is TGTGCCAGCAGCCCAAACTCCTACGAGCAGTACTTC. It is translated as CASSPNSYEQYF. The rearrangement uses TRBV13 and TRBJ2-7; D is ambiguous. The CDR3 is 12 amino acids. Germline V lookup: CDR1 PRHDT, CDR2 FYEKMQ (reference sequence). V lost 5 bases to trimming and J lost 0 bases, with 5 bases between them.

The chain's CDR3 is CASSQVAGLAGGKVQYF. CDR3 nucleotide sequence: TGCGCCAGCAGCCAAGTAGCGGGACTAGCGGGGGGTAAGGTTCAGTACTTC. This sequence joins TRBV4-3 and TRBJ2-4, with 15 bases fitting TRBD2. The junction had 9 bases not matched to a gene; V was cut back by 1 base and J by 11 bases. Germline-derived CDR1 and CDR2 are LGHNA and YSLEER. This CDR3 is built from 17 residues.

The chain recombines TRBV30 with TRBJ1-5; D might be TRBD1 (6 bases). This CDR3 spans 17 amino acids. Trimming left V 2 bases short and J 0 bases short, with 17 bases between. Germline V gives CDR1 GTSNPN, CDR2 SVGIG (reference sequence). Here the CDR3 reads CAWSTRDNLYSNQPQHF. The CDR3 coding sequence is TGTGCCTGGAGTACTCGGGACAACCTTTATAGCAATCAGCCCCAGCATTTT.

This clone has a single count. The CDR3, as DNA: TGCGCCAGCAGCCAAGGTGCCGGGGGAATCGAGGGGGAAAAACTGTTTTTT. This codes for CASSQGAGGIEGEKLFF. The rearrangement joins TRBV4-3 to TRBJ1-4; tentative D call: TRBD1 (5 bases). The germline gives CDR1 LGHNA, CDR2 YSLEER. The V end was cut by 1 base, the J end by 8 bases, with 20 bases between. The CDR3 consists of 17 residues.

The chain is built from TRBV4-3 and TRBJ1-2; a possible D gene is TRBD1 (5 bases). V shed 1 base and J shed 2 bases, with 14 bases lying between them. The germline V gene has CDR1 LGHNA and CDR2 YSLEER. CDR3 length: 16 amino acids. For the CDR3, the DNA is TGCGCCAGCAGCCAAGGGCAGGGCTTATTGAACTATGGCTACACCTTC. It translates to CASSQGQGLLNYGYTF.

This sequence joins TRBV18 and TRBJ1-4; D might be TRBD1 (5 bases). Germline V CDR1 and CDR2: KGHSH, LQKENI. The CDR3 length is 13 residues. The V end lost 4 bases, the J end lost 7 bases, and 10 bases lay between the germline ends. The CDR3, as DNA: TGTGCCAGCTCACGGCAGGGCGGTGAAAAACTGTTTTTT. Its translation is CASSRQGGEKLFF.